The T cell receptor (beta chain) described here comes from a study of T cell responses to AZD1222 COVID-19 vaccine. Study summary: Pooling was applied to second doses at about 4 or about 12 weeks.

As regards this clone: What it binds is not known.

The V and J ends lost 3 bases and 2 bases, in that order; junction bases with no gene match: 5. The CDR3 spans 15 residues. Germline V CDR1 and CDR2: SGDLS, YYNGEE. Clones were read by immunoSEQ multiplex PCR, and TCRdb kept only the in-frame ones, dropping some. This table holds over 65,000 clones, roughly nine tenths found once. General study results and limits: CD4 TCRs linked to vaccination spanned spike, dominating at 160-218 and 743-854. The donor group comprised mostly white British people and more females; the analysis possibly underestimated clonal diversity.

This sample comprised peripheral blood, obtained on day 0 of AZD1222 vaccination. The receptor was isolated from an adult in good health. This chain uses TRBV9 with TRBJ2-7, with 10 nucleotides matching TRBD2. The CDR3: CASSATAGGAYEQYF. CDR3 in DNA: TGTGCCAGCAGCGCCACAGCGGGAGGGGCCTACGAGCAGTACTTC.